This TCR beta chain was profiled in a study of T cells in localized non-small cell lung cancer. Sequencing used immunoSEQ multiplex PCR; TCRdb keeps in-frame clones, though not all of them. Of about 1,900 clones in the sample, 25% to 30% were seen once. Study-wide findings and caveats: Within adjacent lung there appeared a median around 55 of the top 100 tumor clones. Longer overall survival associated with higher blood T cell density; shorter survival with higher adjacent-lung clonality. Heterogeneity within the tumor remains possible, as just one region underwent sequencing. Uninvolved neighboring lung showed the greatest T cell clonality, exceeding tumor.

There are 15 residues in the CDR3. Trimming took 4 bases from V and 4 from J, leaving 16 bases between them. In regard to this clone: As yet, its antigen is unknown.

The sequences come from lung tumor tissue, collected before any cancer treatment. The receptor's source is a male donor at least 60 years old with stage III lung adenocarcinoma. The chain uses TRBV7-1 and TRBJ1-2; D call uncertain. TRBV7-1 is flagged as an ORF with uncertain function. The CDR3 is CASSLAGGRSYGYTF. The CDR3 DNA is TGTGCCAGCAGCTTGGCCGGCGGCAGATCCTATGGCTACACCTTC.